This T cell receptor (beta chain) was sequenced in a study of blood T cell repertoires in COVID-19. Sequencing used immunoSEQ multiplex PCR; TCRdb keeps in-frame clones, though not all of them. The table shows around 95,000 clones, with less than 95% occurring only once. This clonotype was obtained from a man aged 50 or older with acute or convalescent COVID-19. Sequenced: peripheral blood.

CDR3 loop: CASRGTTETQYF. As DNA, the CDR3 is TGTGCCAGCAGGGGGACTACGGAGACCCAGTACTTC. The chain couples TRBV12-3 or TRBV12-4 to TRBJ2-5; 7 bases are a match to TRBD2. The CDR3 is made up of 12 amino acids. J was trimmed by 5 bases and V by 6 bases; bases with no gene match: 3.